The 24 T cell receptor beta chains below were found in one sample sequenced in a study of PD-L1 blockade in urothelial cancer. Clones were sequenced by immunoSEQ multiplex PCR, and TCRdb holds only the in-frame ones, with some missing. The data contain about 82,000 clones, roughly 90% of them singletons. Sequenced material: PBMCs, taken around atezolizumab (anti-PD-L1) treatment. These receptors came from a woman in her 70s with urothelial cancer.

The V call is TRBV2, the J call TRBJ2-1, with 10 nucleotides matching TRBD1. The germline V gene has CDR1 SNHLY and CDR2 FYNNEI. This CDR3 contains 16 residues. V shed 6 bases and J 1 base; nucleotides not matched to a gene: 6. The CDR3: CASRGTGAFSYNEQFF. The CDR3 coding sequence is TGTGCCAGCAGGGGGACAGGGGCCTTTTCCTACAATGAGCAGTTCTTC.

The rearrangement links TRBV2 to TRBJ2-3, with 8 bases identical to TRBD2. Losses at the gene ends were 8 bases for V and 1 base for J; bases not matched to a gene: 11. CDR1 is SNHLY and CDR2 is FYNNEI in the germline V gene. The CDR3 runs 16 residues. DNA for the CDR3: TGTGCCAGCTCTCCGGAAGCGGGAGAAGGCACAGATACGCAGTATTTT. This translates into CASSPEAGEGTDTQYF.

This sequence joins TRBV11-2 and TRBJ2-7; D may be TRBD1 (6 bases). This CDR3 has 14 amino acids. From germline, CDR1 is SGHAT and CDR2 FQNNGV. Deletions cut 8 bases from V and 0 bases from J, with 14 bases between. The CDR3 sequence is CASVGQWSSYEQYF. The CDR3 DNA sequence: TGTGCCAGCGTCGGACAGTGGAGCTCCTACGAGCAGTACTTC.

The chain uses TRBV7-8 and TRBJ1-5; a weak D match, TRBD1 (5 bases). There are 16 residues in the CDR3. Trimming removed 1 base at V and 5 bases at J, with 15 bases between. Germline CDR1 is SGHVS and CDR2 is FQNEAQ. CDR3 region: CASSLVLGPAHQPQHF. The CDR3, as DNA: TGTGCCAGCAGCTTAGTCCTGGGGCCGGCCCATCAGCCCCAGCATTTT.

The rearrangement joins TRBV5-5 to TRBJ1-1; D gene uncertain. This CDR3 is 14 amino acids long. Germline CDR1 reads SGHKS; CDR2 reads YYEKEE (reference sequence). The V end lost 3 bases, the J end lost 1 base, and 10 bases lay between the germline ends. In DNA, the CDR3 is TGTGCCAGCAGCTACTACGACTGGAACACTGAAGCTTTCTTT. It yields the protein CASSYYDWNTEAFF.

The chain joins TRBV30 to TRBJ2-1; 11 bases align to TRBD2. The CDR3 contains 14 residues. Trimming cost V 5 bases and J 6 bases; bases outside gene matches: 6. Germline lookup yields CDR1 GTSNPN and CDR2 SVGIG (reference sequence). CDR3 nucleotides: TGTGCCTGGGGGGGACTAGCGGCCCCCAATGAGCAGTTCTTC. Its translation is CAWGGLAAPNEQFF.

The chain carries TRBV5-1 and TRBJ2-7, with a weak D call TRBD2 (6 bases). The CDR3 totals 15 residues. Trimming pared 5 bases from V and 6 bases from J, leaving 21 bases between. From germline, CDR1 is SGHRS and CDR2 YFSETQ. The CDR3 reads CASSLQPTSGGEQYF. As DNA, the CDR3 is TGCGCCAGCAGTCTACAGCCTACCTCCGGGGGCGAGCAGTACTTC.

The chain recombines TRBV19 with TRBJ1-5; TRBD1 might be the D (5 bases). Trimming cost V 0 bases and J 5 bases, with 11 bases left between them. Germline values: CDR1 LNHDA, CDR2 SQIVND (reference sequence). This CDR3 comprises 15 residues. CDR3 nucleotide sequence: TGTGCCAGTAGTATAGACCAGGGTTTCGATCAGCCCCAGCATTTT. Translated, it gives CASSIDQGFDQPQHF.

Here the CDR3 DNA reads TGTGCCAGCAGCCACTTGCCGAGCTCCTACGAGCAGTACTTC. This sequence encodes CASSHLPSSYEQYF. This chain uses TRBV7-8 with TRBJ2-7; D is unresolved. Germline V gene data show CDR1 as SGHVS and CDR2 as FQNEAQ. There are 14 residues in the CDR3. V was pared by 5 bases and J by 0 bases, with 11 bases between.

This sequence joins TRBV27 and TRBJ2-7; D might be TRBD1 (5 bases). V was shortened by 2 bases and J by 9 bases, with 11 bases between the two germline ends. The CDR3 sequence is 12 residues long. Germline V CDR1 and CDR2: MNHEY, SMNVEV (reference sequence). The CDR3 loop is CASSLRQGRQYF. The DNA of the CDR3 is TGTGCCAGCAGTTTAAGGCAGGGTCGGCAGTACTTC.

The rearrangement uses TRBV27 and TRBJ2-2; 10 bases map to TRBD2. Germline CDR1 MNHEY, CDR2 SMNVEV (reference sequence). The CDR3 covers 14 residues. Trimming at V came to 3 bases and at J to 7 bases, leaving 2 bases not matched to a gene. CDR3 nucleotide sequence: TGTGCCAGCAGTTTTGCTAGCGGGAGCGGGGAGCTGTTTTTT. It codes for CASSFASGSGELFF.

The rearrangement links TRBV7-6 to TRBJ2-3, with 12 bases that match TRBD2. The junction had 10 bases not matched to a gene; V was cut back by 4 bases and J by 2 bases. This CDR3 comprises 18 residues. CDR1 SGHVS and CDR2 FNYEAQ come from the germline V gene. DNA of the CDR3: TGTGCCAGCAGCTCAGCCCTTACTAGCGGGGGGATCACAGATACGCAGTATTTT. Protein: CASSSALTSGGITDTQYF.

The chain links TRBV4-2 to TRBJ2-2, with 7 bases aligning to TRBD2. The CDR3 has 15 amino acids. Trimming took 3 bases from V and 6 from J; bases not matched to a gene: 7. The germline V gene encodes CDR1 LGHNA and CDR2 YNFKEQ. The CDR3 is CASSQATGRAGELFF. The CDR3 region has the DNA TGTGCCAGCAGCCAGGCGACTGGGAGGGCCGGGGAGCTGTTTTTT.

The rearrangement links TRBV4-1 to TRBJ2-5; TRBD1 is a possible D gene (7 bases). The CDR3 runs 16 residues. CDR1 and CDR2 from the germline V gene are MGHRA and YSYEKL. The V end was cut by 0 bases, the J end by 0 bases, with 11 bases between. The CDR3 DNA sequence: TGCGCCAGCAGCCAAGATCCAGGGGGGAACCAAGAGACCCAGTACTTC. This sequence encodes CASSQDPGGNQETQYF.

This clone appeared once. The V gene is TRBV5-1, the J gene TRBJ1-1, with 10 bases matching TRBD1. CDR1 and CDR2 (germline): SGHRS, YFSETQ. The CDR3 runs to 15 residues. J was trimmed by 8 bases and V by 3 bases; bases with no gene match: 10. CDR3 sequence (DNA): TGCGCCAGCAGCTCTCCGTGGGACAGGGGAGTGGAAGCTTTCTTT. Translated: CASSSPWDRGVEAFF.

The chain is built from TRBV6-6 and TRBJ1-1; D is uncertain. CDR1 MNHNY and CDR2 SVGAGI come from the germline V gene (reference sequence). V shed 0 bases and J shed 2 bases, with 7 bases lying between them. The CDR3 length is 14 residues. As DNA, the CDR3 is TGTGCCAGCAGTTACTCGGCCGTAAACACTGAAGCTTTCTTT. Its translation is CASSYSAVNTEAFF.

The rearrangement joins TRBV27 to TRBJ2-1; D is perhaps TRBD2 (6 bases). Germline CDR1 reads MNHEY; CDR2 reads SMNVEV (reference sequence). The CDR3 has 13 amino acids. V lost 4 bases to trimming and J lost 6 bases, with 10 bases between them. CDR3 residues: CASSYGTSNEQFF. CDR3 nucleotide sequence: TGTGCCAGCAGTTACGGGACTTCCAATGAGCAGTTCTTC.

This clone was recorded many times. V is TRBV6-5 and J is TRBJ1-2, with TRBD1 as a possible D gene (6 bases). The V gene lost 6 bases and the J gene lost 8 bases, with 19 bases spanning the gap. The CDR3 loop spans 14 amino acids. Germline CDR1 and CDR2: MNHEY and SVGAGI. The CDR3 nucleotides read TGTGCCAGCAGAGCCACGGGGGGCGAGTCGGGCTACACCTTC. Its translation is CASRATGGESGYTF.

The chain joins TRBV19 to TRBJ2-1; TRBD1 matches at 9 bases. The CDR3 extends over 15 amino acids. Germline CDR1 LNHDA, CDR2 SQIVND (reference sequence). V lost 4 bases to trimming and J lost 6 bases; unmatched junction nucleotides: 7. In DNA form, the CDR3 reads TGTGCCAGTAGTACGGACAGGGGATCCGTCAATGAGCAGTTCTTC. It specifies CASSTDRGSVNEQFF.

The V call is TRBV5-1, the J call TRBJ2-7; D may be TRBD1 (6 bases). The V and J ends lost 1 base and 2 bases respectively, with 16 bases between them. The CDR3 is 16 residues long. CDR1 is SGHRS, CDR2 YFSETQ, per germline. CDR3 coding DNA: TGCGCCAGCAGCTTGATTTTACAGGGTATCCCCTACGAGCAGTACTTC. Translated: CASSLILQGIPYEQYF.

The gene calls are TRBV6-1 and TRBJ2-1, with a possible D match to TRBD1 (6 bases). The CDR3 consists of 14 residues. Per germline, CDR1 MNHNS and CDR2 SASEGT. V was shortened by 3 bases and J by 7 bases, with 13 bases between the two germline ends. CDR3 sequence: CASSEGAGTNEQFF. The CDR3 coding sequence is TGTGCCAGCAGTGAGGGGGCCGGGACAAATGAGCAGTTCTTC.

This rearrangement joins TRBV7-8 to TRBJ1-5; D possibly corresponds to TRBD1 (5 bases). The CDR3 is 15 residues long. The germline V gene has CDR1 SGHVS and CDR2 FQNEAQ. The ends were cut back, 4 bases at V and 3 bases at J, with 13 bases in the middle. Written as DNA, the CDR3 is TGTGCCAGCAGCTACGACGGCGGGACCAATCAGCCCCAGCATTTT. Protein: CASSYDGGTNQPQHF.

The chain carries TRBV5-4 and TRBJ2-5; TRBD1 is a possible D gene (6 bases). Germline CDR1 SGHNT, CDR2 YYREEE (reference sequence). Trimming left V 4 bases short and J 2 bases short, with 9 bases between. The CDR3 loop spans 13 amino acids. The CDR3 region is CASSLDRQETQYF. CDR3 sequence (DNA): TGTGCCAGCAGCCTCGACAGGCAAGAGACCCAGTACTTC. Supplemented by reference TRBV5-4 and TRBJ2-5, the full variable domain reads ETGVTQSPTHLIKTRGQQVTLRCSSQSGHNTVSWYQQALGQGPQFIFQYYREEENGRGNFPPRFSGLQFPNYSSELNVNALELDDSALYLCASSLDRQETQYFGPGTRLLVL.

This rearrangement joins TRBV7-2 to TRBJ1-2; D unclear. The length of the CDR3 is 13 residues. In germline, CDR1 is SGHTA, CDR2 FQGNSA. V lost 0 bases, J lost 5 bases, and 7 bases lay in between. CDR3 DNA: TGTGCCAGCAGCTTAGCGGGAGGGTATGGCTACACCTTC. This gives the protein CASSLAGGYGYTF.